This entry concerns a single TCR beta chain. The antigen is not known. The sample is drawn from a study of human T cells and chemical hapten exposure. As for the study in general: Diagnoses of alopecia areata, totalis or universalis occurred in mostly female patients. Overall study findings and caveats: Versus controls, expanded TCRs had significantly more large CDR3 similarity clusters.

TCRdb analysed the RACE reads with MiXCR anew, one entry per CDR3 protein. The sample yields about 110,000 distinct CDR3 sequences, nearly 35% seen once. V was clipped by 1 base and J by 6 bases, with 5 bases between them. In germline, CDR1 is SGDLS, CDR2 YYNGEE. CDR3 length: 12 amino acids. Time point reported: patch test 3, about 24 weeks after DPC sensitization. Treatment given: therapeutic diphenylcyclopropenone sensitization with weekly scalp DPC. The study drew its donors from alopecia patients who were 18 to 70 years old and suitable for DPC. Unseparated into fractions, whole blood served as the source from which total RNA was extracted.

V usage is TRBV9 and J usage is TRBJ2-1, with D hard to call. The source of this sequence is a man in his forties with alopecia areata. Some clones in this sample may be carry-over from other donors' samples. Sequencing used whole blood, obtained in connection with sensitization to the hapten diphenylcyclopropenone (DPC). The CDR3 DNA reads TGTGCCAGCAGCGTAAATGCCAATGAGCAGTTCTTC. It encodes CASSVNANEQFF.